The clone carrying this T cell receptor (beta chain) has a count of ten or more. These data are taken from a study of T-cell reconstitution after alpha-beta-depleted transplantation in children. TCRbeta library preparation incorporated unique molecular identifiers. One entry per CDR3 protein results from TCRdb running MiXCR on the PCR reads. The table lists about a million distinct CDR3 sequences, about 29% of them singletons. V lost 5 bases and J 3 bases, leaving 11 bases between the germline ends. Germline V lookup: CDR1 LGHDT, CDR2 YNNKEL (reference sequence). The CDR3 is 13 residues long. The genes are TRBV3-1 and TRBJ2-7; tentatively, D is TRBD2 (5 bases). The TCR sequence derives from a boy under two years old who had a stem cell transplant for SCID, so the T cells may come from the graft donor. The source was PBMCs, mostly from graft donor cells, collected 360 days after TCRalphabeta/CD19-depleted stem cell transplant. The chain's CDR3 is CASSDWAGYEQYF. The DNA of the CDR3 is TGTGCCAGCAGCGACTGGGCGGGCTACGAGCAGTACTTC.